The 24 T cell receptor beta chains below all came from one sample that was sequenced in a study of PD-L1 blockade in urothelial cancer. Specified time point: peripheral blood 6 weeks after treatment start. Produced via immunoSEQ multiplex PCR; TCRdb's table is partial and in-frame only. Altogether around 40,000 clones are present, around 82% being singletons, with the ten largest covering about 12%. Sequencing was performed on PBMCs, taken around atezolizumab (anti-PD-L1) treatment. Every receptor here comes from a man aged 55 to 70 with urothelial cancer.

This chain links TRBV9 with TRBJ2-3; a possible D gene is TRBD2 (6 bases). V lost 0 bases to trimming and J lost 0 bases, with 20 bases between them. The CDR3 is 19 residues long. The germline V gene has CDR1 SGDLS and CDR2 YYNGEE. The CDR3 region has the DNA TGTGCCAGCAGCGTAGCAATCGGAGGGCCCGGTCAAAGCACAGATACGCAGTATTTT. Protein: CASSVAIGGPGQSTDTQYF. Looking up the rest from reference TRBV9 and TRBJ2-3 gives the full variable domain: DSGVTQTPKHLITATGQRVTLRCSPRSGDLSVYWYQQSLDQGLQFLIQYYNGEERAKGNILERFSAQQFPDLHSELNLSSLELGDSALYFCASSVAIGGPGQSTDTQYFGPGTRLTVL.

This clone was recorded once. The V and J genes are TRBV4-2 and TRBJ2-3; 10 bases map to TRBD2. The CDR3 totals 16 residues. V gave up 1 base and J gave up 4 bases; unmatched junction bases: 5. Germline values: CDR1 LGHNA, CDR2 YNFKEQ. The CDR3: CASSQALAGAPDTQYF. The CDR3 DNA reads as TGTGCCAGCAGCCAAGCGCTAGCGGGAGCCCCAGATACGCAGTATTTT.

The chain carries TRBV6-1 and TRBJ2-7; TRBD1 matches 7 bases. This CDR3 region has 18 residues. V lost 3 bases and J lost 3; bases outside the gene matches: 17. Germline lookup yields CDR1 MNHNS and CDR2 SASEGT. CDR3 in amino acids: CASSDLPIGQAGRYEQYF. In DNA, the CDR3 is TGTGCCAGCAGTGACTTACCGATTGGACAGGCTGGACGCTACGAGCAGTACTTC.

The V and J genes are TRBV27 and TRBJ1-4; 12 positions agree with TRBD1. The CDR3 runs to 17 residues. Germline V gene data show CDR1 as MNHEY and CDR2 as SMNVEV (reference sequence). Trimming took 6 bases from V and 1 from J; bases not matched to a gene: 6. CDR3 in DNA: TGTGCCAGCAGGGGGACAGGGGGCGCTCAAACTAATGAAAAACTGTTTTTT. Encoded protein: CASRGTGGAQTNEKLFF.

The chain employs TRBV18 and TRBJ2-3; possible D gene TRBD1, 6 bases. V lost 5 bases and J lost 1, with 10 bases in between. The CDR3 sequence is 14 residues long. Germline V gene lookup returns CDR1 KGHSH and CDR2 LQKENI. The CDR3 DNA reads TGTGCCAGCTCAACAGGACAGCGCACAGATACGCAGTATTTT. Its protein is CASSTGQRTDTQYF.

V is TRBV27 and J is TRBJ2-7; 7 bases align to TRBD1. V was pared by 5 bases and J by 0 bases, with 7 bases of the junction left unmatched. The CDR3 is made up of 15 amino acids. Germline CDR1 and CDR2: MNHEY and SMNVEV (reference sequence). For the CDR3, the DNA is TGTGCCAGCAGTCGGGACAGCCTAAGCTCCTACGAGCAGTACTTC. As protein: CASSRDSLSSYEQYF.

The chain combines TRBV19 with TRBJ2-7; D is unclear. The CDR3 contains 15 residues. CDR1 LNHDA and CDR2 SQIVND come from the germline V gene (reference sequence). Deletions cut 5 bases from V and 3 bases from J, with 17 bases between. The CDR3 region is CASSPTPQARYEQYF. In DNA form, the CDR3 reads TGTGCCAGTAGTCCGACGCCGCAGGCGCGCTACGAGCAGTACTTC.

Written as DNA, the CDR3 is TGTGCCAGTAGTAAGACAGGGAAGGATGGCTACACCTTC. It yields the protein CASSKTGKDGYTF. The chain links TRBV19 to TRBJ1-2; 7 bases line up with TRBD1. Trimming cost V 4 bases and J 6 bases; bases outside gene matches: 5. This CDR3 region has 13 residues. Germline V lookup: CDR1 LNHDA, CDR2 SQIVND (reference sequence).

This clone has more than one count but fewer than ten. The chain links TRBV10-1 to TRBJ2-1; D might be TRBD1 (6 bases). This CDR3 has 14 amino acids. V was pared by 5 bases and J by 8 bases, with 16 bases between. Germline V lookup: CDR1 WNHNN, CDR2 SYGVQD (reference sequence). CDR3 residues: CASSRETGSDEQFF. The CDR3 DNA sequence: TGCGCCAGCAGTCGAGAGACAGGTTCGGATGAGCAGTTCTTC.

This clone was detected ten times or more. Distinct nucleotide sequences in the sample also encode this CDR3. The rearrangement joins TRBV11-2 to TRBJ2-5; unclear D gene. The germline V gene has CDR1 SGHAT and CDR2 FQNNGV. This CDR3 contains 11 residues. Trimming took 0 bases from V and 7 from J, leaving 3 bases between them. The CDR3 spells CASSLDRTQYF. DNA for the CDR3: TGTGCCAGCAGCTTAGACAGGACCCAGTACTTC.

The CDR3 region is CASSSQRLLSSYEQYF. The CDR3 nucleotides are TGTGCCAGCAGTTCCCAGAGGCTTCTGAGCTCCTACGAGCAGTACTTC. The V and J genes are TRBV28 and TRBJ2-7; D ambiguous. V lost 4 bases to trimming and J lost 0 bases, with 16 bases between them. The germline gives CDR1 MDHEN, CDR2 SYDVKM. The length of the CDR3 is 16 residues.

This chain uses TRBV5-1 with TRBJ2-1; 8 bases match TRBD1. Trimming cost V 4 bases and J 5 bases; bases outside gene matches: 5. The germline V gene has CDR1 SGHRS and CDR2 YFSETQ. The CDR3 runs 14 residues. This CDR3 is CASSPQGAHNEQFF. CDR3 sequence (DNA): TGCGCCAGCAGCCCGCAGGGGGCCCACAATGAGCAGTTCTTC. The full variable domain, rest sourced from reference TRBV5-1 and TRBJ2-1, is KAGVTQTPRYLIKTRGQQVTLSCSPISGHRSVSWYQQTPGQGLQFLFEYFSETQRNKGNFPGRFSGRQFSNSRSEMNVSTLELGDSALYLCASSPQGAHNEQFFGPGTRLTVL.

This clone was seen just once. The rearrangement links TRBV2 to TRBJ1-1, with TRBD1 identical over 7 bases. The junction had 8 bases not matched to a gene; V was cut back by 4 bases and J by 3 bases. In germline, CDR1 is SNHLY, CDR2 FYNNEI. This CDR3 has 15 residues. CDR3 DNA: TGTGCCAGCAGTGGGGACAGTCCAGGTTACACTGAAGCTTTCTTT. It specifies CASSGDSPGYTEAFF.

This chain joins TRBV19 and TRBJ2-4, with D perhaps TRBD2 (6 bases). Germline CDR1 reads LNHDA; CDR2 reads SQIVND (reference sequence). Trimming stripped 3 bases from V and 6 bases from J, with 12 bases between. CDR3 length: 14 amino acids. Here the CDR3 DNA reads TGTGCCAGTAGTATTGCGGAGGGCCTAAACATTCAGTACTTC. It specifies CASSIAEGLNIQYF.

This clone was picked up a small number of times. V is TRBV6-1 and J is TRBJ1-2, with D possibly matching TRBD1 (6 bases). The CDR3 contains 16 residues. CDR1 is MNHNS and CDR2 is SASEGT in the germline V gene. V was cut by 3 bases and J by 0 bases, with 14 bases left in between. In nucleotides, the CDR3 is TGTGCCAGCAGTGATATAAGGACAGAGACTAACTATGGCTACACCTTC. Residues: CASSDIRTETNYGYTF.

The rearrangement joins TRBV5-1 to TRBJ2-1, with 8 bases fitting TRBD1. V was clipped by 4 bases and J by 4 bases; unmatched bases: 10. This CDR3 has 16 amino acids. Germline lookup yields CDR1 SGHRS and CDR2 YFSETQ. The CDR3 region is CASSPNDRGRYNEQFF. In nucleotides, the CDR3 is TGCGCCAGCAGCCCAAACGACAGGGGACGGTACAATGAGCAGTTCTTC.

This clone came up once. This CDR3 reads CASSGGLNQPQHF. The CDR3 coding sequence is TGTGCCAGCTCAGGAGGACTCAATCAGCCCCAGCATTTT. V gene TRBV18 combines with J gene TRBJ1-5, with D unclear. V dropped 5 bases and J dropped 3 bases, with 8 bases sitting between them. The length of the CDR3 is 13 residues. Germline values: CDR1 KGHSH, CDR2 LQKENI.

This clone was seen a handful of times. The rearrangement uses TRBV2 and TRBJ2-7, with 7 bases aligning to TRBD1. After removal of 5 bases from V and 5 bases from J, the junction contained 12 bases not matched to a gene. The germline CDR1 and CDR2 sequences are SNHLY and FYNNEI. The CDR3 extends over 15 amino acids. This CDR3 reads CASSLQGYRIDEQYF. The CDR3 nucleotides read TGTGCCAGCAGTCTACAGGGGTACCGCATCGACGAGCAGTACTTC.

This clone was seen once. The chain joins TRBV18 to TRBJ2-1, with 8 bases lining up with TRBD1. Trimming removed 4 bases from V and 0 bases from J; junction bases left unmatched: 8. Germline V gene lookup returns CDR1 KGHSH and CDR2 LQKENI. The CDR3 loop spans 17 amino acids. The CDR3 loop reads CASSLWTGSNSYNEQFF. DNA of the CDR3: TGTGCCAGCTCACTGTGGACAGGGTCAAACTCCTACAATGAGCAGTTCTTC.

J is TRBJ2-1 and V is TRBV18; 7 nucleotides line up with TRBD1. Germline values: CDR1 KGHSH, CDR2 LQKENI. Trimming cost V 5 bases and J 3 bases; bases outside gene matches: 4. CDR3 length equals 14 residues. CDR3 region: CASSRTGGYNEQFF. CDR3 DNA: TGTGCCAGCTCAAGGACAGGTGGCTACAATGAGCAGTTCTTC.

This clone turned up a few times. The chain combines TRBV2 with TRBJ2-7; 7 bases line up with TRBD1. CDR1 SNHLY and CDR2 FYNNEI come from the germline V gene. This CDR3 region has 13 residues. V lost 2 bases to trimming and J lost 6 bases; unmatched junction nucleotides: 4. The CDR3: CASSERGRGEQYF. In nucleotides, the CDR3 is TGTGCCAGCAGTGAAAGGGGGCGAGGCGAGCAGTACTTC. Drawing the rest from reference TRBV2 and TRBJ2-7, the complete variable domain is EPEVTQTPSHQVTQMGQEVILRCVPISNHLYFYWYRQILGQKVEFLVSFYNNEISEKSEIFDDQFSVERPDGSNFTLKIRSTKLEDSAMYFCASSERGRGEQYFGPGTRLTVT.

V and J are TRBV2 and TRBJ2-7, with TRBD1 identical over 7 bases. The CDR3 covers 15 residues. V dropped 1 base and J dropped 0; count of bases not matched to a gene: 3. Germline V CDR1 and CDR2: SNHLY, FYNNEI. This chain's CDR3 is CASSEEQGRSYEQYF. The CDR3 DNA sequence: TGTGCCAGCAGTGAAGAACAGGGGCGCTCCTACGAGCAGTACTTC.

The CDR3 DNA sequence: TGTGCCTGGAGGGGACAGGCAACTAATGAAAAACTGTTTTTT. This encodes CAWRGQATNEKLFF. This rearrangement joins TRBV30 to TRBJ1-4; 8 bases are shared with TRBD1. The V gene end was trimmed by 3 bases and the J gene end by 0 bases; junction bases not matched to a gene: 0. The CDR3 extends over 14 amino acids. CDR1 and CDR2 from the germline V gene are GTSNPN and SVGIG (reference sequence).

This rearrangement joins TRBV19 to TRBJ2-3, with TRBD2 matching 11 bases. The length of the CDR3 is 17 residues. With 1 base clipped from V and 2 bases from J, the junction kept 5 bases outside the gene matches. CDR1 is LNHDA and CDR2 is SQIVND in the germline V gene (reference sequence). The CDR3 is CASSIGLAGPFTDTQYF. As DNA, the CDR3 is TGTGCCAGTAGTATAGGACTAGCGGGACCATTCACAGATACGCAGTATTTT. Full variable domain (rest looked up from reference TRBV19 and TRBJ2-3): DGGITQSPKYLFRKEGQNVTLSCEQNLNHDAMYWYRQDPGQGLRLIYYSQIVNDFQKGDIAEGYSVSREKKESFPLTVTSAQKNPTAFYLCASSIGLAGPFTDTQYFGPGTRLTVL.